Following are 18 T cell receptor beta chains from one sample sequenced in a study of cytomegalovirus exposure and HLA in healthy donors. Clones were sequenced by immunoSEQ multiplex PCR, and TCRdb holds only the in-frame ones, with some missing. The sample has about 120,000 clones, nearly 90% seen once. Source material: PBMCs. All receptors derive from a woman between 18 and 29 years old in good health and CMV-seronegative.

V usage is TRBV5-4 and J usage is TRBJ1-4, with a possible D match to TRBD1 (5 bases). Trimming took off 0 bases at V and 8 bases at J, with 14 bases between the two ends. The CDR3 has 15 residues. Germline CDR1 reads SGHNT; CDR2 reads YYREEE (reference sequence). This CDR3 is CASSLAGLRGEKLFF. The CDR3 DNA reads TGTGCCAGCAGCTTGGCGGGACTTAGGGGAGAAAAACTGTTTTTT.

CDR3 bases: TGTGCCAGCAGCGCTATAGCCCAGGGGGGTGGAACGCAGTATTTT. It translates to CASSAIAQGGGTQYF. The chain joins TRBV9 to TRBJ2-3, with D perhaps matching TRBD1 (7 bases). V lost 3 bases, J lost 9 bases, and 20 bases lay in between. The CDR3 runs 15 residues. CDR1 SGDLS and CDR2 YYNGEE come from the germline V gene.

The CDR3 DNA follows: TGTGCCAGCAGATTAGACAGGGAAAACACTGAAGCTTTCTTT. Translating it yields CASRLDRENTEAFF. The rearrangement joins TRBV6-1 to TRBJ1-1; 7 bases map to TRBD1. The CDR3 totals 14 residues. From germline, CDR1 is MNHNS and CDR2 SASEGT. With 6 bases clipped from V and 2 bases from J, the junction kept 6 bases outside the gene matches.

This chain connects TRBV6-5 to TRBJ1-2; D call uncertain. In germline, CDR1 is MNHEY, CDR2 SVGAGI. The CDR3 length is 14 residues. Between the trimmed V and J ends, which lost 6 bases and 8 bases, there was a span of 19 bases. The CDR3 here is CASSYAAPSEGYTF. As DNA, the CDR3 is TGTGCCAGCAGCTATGCCGCGCCTTCCGAGGGCTACACCTTC.

The rearrangement uses TRBV6-6 and TRBJ1-1; the D is unclear. Trimming cost V 8 bases and J 6 bases, with 7 bases left between them. CDR3 length: 10 amino acids. The V gene's germline CDR1 is MNHNY and CDR2 SVGAGI (reference sequence). CDR3 protein: CASVSSEAFF. DNA of the CDR3: TGTGCCAGCGTTTCCTCTGAAGCTTTCTTT.

The chain employs TRBV5-1 and TRBJ2-2; 11 bases are a match to TRBD2. From germline, CDR1 is SGHRS and CDR2 YFSETQ. This CDR3 spans 16 amino acids. The J segment lost 5 bases and the V segment lost 0 bases, leaving 3 bases of the junction unmatched. This CDR3 is CASSLGLAGPTGELFF. The CDR3 bases are TGCGCCAGCAGCTTGGGACTAGCGGGACCGACCGGGGAGCTGTTTTTT.

V and J are TRBV4-3 and TRBJ1-5; D uncertain. CDR3 length: 17 amino acids. Germline V lookup: CDR1 LGHNA, CDR2 YSLEER. Trimming removed 1 base at V and 4 bases at J, with 17 bases between. CDR3 region: CASSQGTFMEGNQPQHF. DNA of the CDR3: TGCGCCAGCAGCCAAGGCACGTTCATGGAGGGAAATCAGCCCCAGCATTTT.

This rearrangement joins TRBV13 to TRBJ2-7; 11 nucleotides agree with TRBD1. J lost 5 bases, V lost 4 bases, and 1 base had no gene match. In germline, CDR1 is PRHDT, CDR2 FYEKMQ (reference sequence). This CDR3 region has 13 residues. CDR3 bases: TGTGCCAGCAGCTGGGACAGGGGGAACGAGCAGTACGTC. Protein product: CASSWDRGNEQYV.

This CDR3 is CASSGREWVGELFF. CDR3 bases: TGTGCCAGCAGTGGTCGGGAGTGGGTCGGGGAGCTGTTTTTT. The chain joins TRBV2 to TRBJ2-2, with D possibly being TRBD2 (6 bases). Germline V gives CDR1 SNHLY, CDR2 FYNNEI. The CDR3 runs 14 residues. Between the trimmed V and J ends, which lost 4 bases and 7 bases, there was a span of 13 bases.

This clone was seen only once. J is TRBJ2-7 and V is TRBV30, with no clear D. V was shortened by 1 base and J by 2 bases, with 6 bases between the two germline ends. Per germline, CDR1 GTSNPN and CDR2 SVGIG (reference sequence). This CDR3 has 12 residues. The CDR3: CAWSAVTYEQYF. The CDR3 DNA sequence: TGTGCCTGGAGTGCAGTTACCTACGAGCAGTACTTC.

This chain links TRBV28 with TRBJ1-1, with D maybe TRBD1 (5 bases). Germline-derived CDR1 and CDR2 are MDHEN and SYDVKM. V was pared by 5 bases and J by 5 bases, with 24 bases between. This CDR3 has 17 amino acids. CDR3 DNA: TGTGCCAGCAGTCTTAGTACCCTCCTGGGGGGGGAGACTGAAGCTTTCTTT. Its translation: CASSLSTLLGGETEAFF.

The rearrangement links TRBV28 to TRBJ1-5; no clear D gene. Germline CDR1 MDHEN, CDR2 SYDVKM. The V gene lost 5 bases and the J gene lost 2 bases, with 22 bases spanning the gap. CDR3 length: 18 residues. In DNA, the CDR3 is TGTGCCAGCAGTATCATCTCCGGGGTCGGAAGGGGCAATCAGCCCCAGCATTTT. This encodes CASSIISGVGRGNQPQHF.

The chain joins TRBV15 to TRBJ1-2; tentatively, D is TRBD1 (6 bases). CDR3 length: 12 amino acids. Germline CDR1 and CDR2: LNHNV and YYDKDF (reference sequence). V was pared by 0 bases and J by 14 bases, with 13 bases between. CDR3 in amino acids: CATSRDLRDTTF. CDR3 in DNA: TGTGCCACCAGCAGAGATCTCAGGGACACTACCTTC.

The chain carries TRBV5-1 and TRBJ2-7, with D possibly TRBD2 on 6 matching bases. This CDR3 region has 17 residues. Germline V gene lookup returns CDR1 SGHRS and CDR2 YFSETQ. V was clipped by 5 bases and J by 0 bases, with 21 bases between them. CDR3 protein: CASRRGGFTEPSYEQYF. DNA for the CDR3: TGCGCCAGCAGACGAGGAGGGTTTACGGAGCCCTCCTACGAGCAGTACTTC. The whole variable domain, filled in from reference TRBV5-1 and TRBJ2-7, reads KAGVTQTPRYLIKTRGQQVTLSCSPISGHRSVSWYQQTPGQGLQFLFEYFSETQRNKGNFPGRFSGRQFSNSRSEMNVSTLELGDSALYLCASRRGGFTEPSYEQYFGPGTRLTVT.

The genes are TRBV15 and TRBJ2-7; weak D call: TRBD1 (5 bases). The CDR3 runs to 14 residues. The V end was cut by 0 bases, the J end by 2 bases, with 8 bases between. The germline V gene has CDR1 LNHNV and CDR2 YYDKDF (reference sequence). The CDR3 nucleotides read TGTGCCACCAGCAGAGATCCAGGGCCCTACGAGCAGTACTTC. This encodes CATSRDPGPYEQYF. Full variable domain (missing parts from reference TRBV15 and TRBJ2-7): DAMVIQNPRYQVTQFGKPVTLSCSQTLNHNVMYWYQQKSSQAPKLLFHYYDKDFNNEADTPDNFQSRRPNTSFCFLDIRSPGLGDTAMYLCATSRDPGPYEQYFGPGTRLTVT.

The chain carries TRBV21-1 and TRBJ2-7; the table assigns TRBD1, which was not confirmed against the DNA. TRBV21-1 is shown as a pseudogene. The CDR3 runs 16 residues. The CDR3 region is CASSSDGTGGRYEQYV. The CDR3 DNA reads TGTGCCAGCAGCTCAGACGGGACAGGGGGACGCTACGAGCAGTACGTC.

The count of this clone is one. The V gene is TRBV6-4, the J gene TRBJ2-2, with D tentatively TRBD1 (6 bases). The CDR3 extends over 14 amino acids. Germline V gives CDR1 MRHNA, CDR2 SNTAGT. V lost 6 bases to trimming and J lost 2 bases, with 10 bases between them. CDR3 loop: CASSRDTNTGELFF. Written as DNA, the CDR3 is TGTGCCAGCAGCCGGGACACTAACACCGGGGAGCTGTTTTTT.

This clone was picked up one time. The chain links TRBV2 to TRBJ1-1; weak D call: TRBD1 (6 bases). This CDR3 spans 12 amino acids. Trimming shortened V by 6 bases and J by 6 bases, and 11 bases separated the two germline ends. The germline V gene encodes CDR1 SNHLY and CDR2 FYNNEI. CDR3 coding DNA: TGTGCCAGCAGGAGGGAGGGGGCTGAAGCTTTCTTT. This codes for CASRREGAEAFF.